Following are 21 T cell receptor beta chains from one sample sequenced in a study of blood T cell repertoires in COVID-19 (dated by TCRdb to 2020 to 2022). The library was prepared using the immunoSEQ multiplex PCR assay. This is the immuneACCESS table as TCRdb keeps it, with only in-frame sequences that have V and J called. A part of the clones is gone; compared with another copy, unresolved V genes explain less than half, and the rest is unexplained. The sample table lists about 49,000 clones, about nine tenths of them with a count of one. The leading ten clones occupy 2% to 2.5% of the sample. Source material: peripheral blood. The receptors shown here come from an elderly woman with COVID-19, enrolled during active disease.

The V gene is TRBV10-3, the J gene TRBJ2-5; 8 bases map to TRBD1. CDR1 and CDR2 (germline): ENHRY, SYGVKD. V shed 4 bases, J shed 10 bases, and the junction held 14 bases outside the gene matches. The CDR3 is 15 amino acids. CDR3 amino acids: CAISAGPGGAQDQYF. For the CDR3, the DNA is TGTGCCATCAGTGCGGGGCCAGGGGGCGCCCAGGACCAGTACTTC.

The chain carries TRBV5-8 and TRBJ2-2; the match to TRBD1 covers 10 bases. Germline CDR1 reads SGHTS; CDR2 reads YDEGEE. The V segment lost 4 bases and the J segment 2 bases; nucleotides outside the gene matches: 5. This CDR3 contains 16 residues. Here the CDR3 reads CASSEGQGPNTGELFF. The CDR3 DNA is TGTGCCAGCAGCGAGGGACAGGGGCCAAACACCGGGGAGCTGTTTTTT.

The chain couples TRBV25-1 to TRBJ1-2; 9 nucleotides match TRBD1. Trimming cost V 4 bases and J 8 bases; bases outside gene matches: 11. The V gene's germline CDR1 is MGHDK and CDR2 SYGVNS. There are 15 residues in the CDR3. The CDR3 bases are TGTGCCAGCAGTGCCCGAACAAACAGGGGGCAAGGCTACACCTTC. Protein: CASSARTNRGQGYTF.

The chain couples TRBV7-8 to TRBJ2-3, with 12 bases that match TRBD1. CDR1 SGHVS and CDR2 FQNEAQ come from the germline V gene. The CDR3 is made up of 18 amino acids. V lost 5 bases, J lost 4 bases, and 13 bases stayed unmatched. The CDR3: CASSPDPPGQGASDTQYF. The CDR3 bases are TGTGCCAGCAGCCCCGATCCCCCGGGACAGGGGGCTTCAGATACGCAGTATTTT.

In this sample, this clone turned up a few times. The rearrangement links TRBV20-1 to TRBJ1-5; TRBD1 might be the D (6 bases). There are 12 residues in the CDR3. V was clipped by 3 bases and J by 11 bases, with 14 bases between them. CDR1 is DFQATT, CDR2 SNEGSKA, per germline (reference sequence). The CDR3 sequence is CSASFTGRAQHF. CDR3 nucleotide sequence: TGCAGTGCTAGTTTCACAGGGCGGGCCCAGCATTTT.

This chain joins TRBV19 and TRBJ1-2, with 9 bases lining up with TRBD1. There are 16 residues in the CDR3. V trimming: 5 bases; J trimming: 6 bases; junction bases outside the gene matches: 13. The germline CDR1 and CDR2 sequences are LNHDA and SQIVND (reference sequence). The chain's CDR3 is CASSRHLGDRVNGYTF. For the CDR3, the DNA is TGTGCCAGTAGTCGTCACCTCGGGGACAGGGTAAATGGCTACACCTTC.

This chain joins TRBV7-2 and TRBJ2-7, with 7 positions matching TRBD2. V trimming: 5 bases; J trimming: 5 bases; junction bases outside the gene matches: 15. This CDR3 contains 16 residues. Germline CDR1 SGHTA, CDR2 FQGNSA. The CDR3 is CASSPRGAGLSNEQYF. Here the CDR3 DNA reads TGTGCCAGCAGCCCTCGTGGAGCGGGACTGTCTAACGAGCAGTACTTC.

The genes are TRBV11-3 and TRBJ2-1; 9 bases are shared with TRBD2. The CDR3 loop spans 17 amino acids. V dropped 5 bases and J dropped 7; count of bases not matched to a gene: 15. CDR1 and CDR2 (germline): SGHNT, YENEEA. CDR3 in DNA: TGTGCCAGCAGCACGGGGGGCGGGAGGGCCCTTTTGAATGAGCAGTTCTTC. Its translation is CASSTGGGRALLNEQFF.

The gene calls are TRBV5-8 and TRBJ1-1; no clear D. Trimming cost V 0 bases and J 3 bases, with 9 bases left between them. The CDR3 extends over 14 amino acids. In germline, CDR1 is SGHTS, CDR2 YDEGEE. The DNA of the CDR3 is TGTGCCAGCAGCTTGGACGCGATTCACACTGAAGCTTTCTTT. This codes for CASSLDAIHTEAFF. The entire variable domain, with the rest obtained from reference TRBV5-8 and TRBJ1-1, is as follows: EAGVTQSPTHLIKTRGQQATLRCSPISGHTSVYWYQQALGLGLQFLLWYDEGEERNRGNFPPRFSGRQFPNYSSELNVNALELEDSALYLCASSLDAIHTEAFFGQGTRLTVV.

CDR3 loop: CASSPGTSGTYNEQFF. The CDR3 coding sequence is TGTGCCAGCAGCCCGGGGACTAGCGGGACGTACAATGAGCAGTTCTTC. This chain uses TRBV4-2 with TRBJ2-1; TRBD2 agrees at 13 bases. This CDR3 region has 16 residues. The V gene's germline CDR1 is LGHNA and CDR2 YNFKEQ. V lost 4 bases and J lost 4; bases outside the gene matches: 4.

The chain combines TRBV30 with TRBJ1-5; no clear D gene. Germline CDR1 GTSNPN, CDR2 SVGIG (reference sequence). The CDR3 extends over 13 amino acids. V lost 4 bases, J lost 3 bases, and 10 bases lay in between. The CDR3 DNA reads TGTGCCTGGACCCTACAGCCCAATCAGCCCCAGCATTTT. As protein: CAWTLQPNQPQHF.

This chain uses TRBV19 with TRBJ1-1; 11 bases map to TRBD1. Germline V gene data show CDR1 as LNHDA and CDR2 as SQIVND (reference sequence). V was pared by 2 bases and J by 3 bases, with 8 bases of the junction left unmatched. This CDR3 is 17 amino acids long. The CDR3 DNA reads TGTGCCAGTAGTATAAGGACAGGGGGCGTTTGGTACACTGAAGCTTTCTTT. Translating gives CASSIRTGGVWYTEAFF.

This clone has just one count. The chain uses TRBV27 and TRBJ2-3; D is possibly TRBD2 (6 bases). Trimming pared 6 bases from V and 2 bases from J, leaving 15 bases between. CDR1 and CDR2 from the germline V gene are MNHEY and SMNVEV (reference sequence). This CDR3 region has 15 residues. CDR3 region: CASRLRDLHTDTQYF. In DNA, the CDR3 is TGTGCCAGCAGACTACGGGACTTGCACACAGATACGCAGTATTTT.

The chain is built from TRBV2 and TRBJ2-3; D is unresolved. This CDR3 spans 14 amino acids. Trimming removed 1 base at V and 0 bases at J, with 5 bases between. The germline V gene has CDR1 SNHLY and CDR2 FYNNEI. The CDR3 is CASSEGLSTDTQYF. As DNA, the CDR3 is TGTGCCAGCAGTGAAGGACTGAGCACAGATACGCAGTATTTT.

The genes are TRBV5-1 and TRBJ2-1; 7 bases fit TRBD2. Per germline, CDR1 SGHRS and CDR2 YFSETQ. V shed 1 base, J shed 3 bases, and the junction held 4 bases outside the gene matches. The CDR3 length is 15 residues. Written as DNA, the CDR3 is TGCGCCAGCAGCTTGCGGGGGGTAGACTACAATGAGCAGTTCTTC. The encoded protein is CASSLRGVDYNEQFF.

The CDR3 here is CASSLVTVGEKLFF. CDR3 nucleotides: TGTGCCAGCAGCTTAGTGACAGTTGGTGAAAAACTGTTTTTT. The V call is TRBV7-9, the J call TRBJ1-4, with a tentative D call TRBD1 (5 bases). Germline loops: CDR1 SEHNR, CDR2 FQNEAQ (reference sequence). Trimming removed 1 base at V and 7 bases at J, with 10 bases between. CDR3 size: 14 residues. Based on the CDR3 plus reference TRBV7-9 and TRBJ1-4, the full variable domain is DTGVSQNPRHKITKRGQNVTFRCDPISEHNRLYWYRQTLGQGPEFLTYFQNEAQLEKSRLLSDRFSAERPKGSFSTLEIQRTEQGDSAMYLCASSLVTVGEKLFFGSGTQLSVL.

This sequence joins TRBV9 and TRBJ2-5; 9 bases map to TRBD2. Germline-derived CDR1 and CDR2 are SGDLS and YYNGEE. The CDR3 has 15 residues. Trimming removed 3 bases from V and 5 bases from J; junction bases left unmatched: 8. The CDR3 reads CASSGGGAVFETQYF. In DNA, the CDR3 is TGTGCCAGCAGCGGCGGGGGGGCGGTATTTGAGACCCAGTACTTC.

This rearrangement joins TRBV5-1 to TRBJ2-7; 9 nucleotides agree with TRBD2. This CDR3 is built from 15 residues. Germline values: CDR1 SGHRS, CDR2 YFSETQ. V lost 4 bases to trimming and J lost 5 bases; unmatched junction nucleotides: 10. DNA for the CDR3: TGCGCCAGCAGCCCCCAGGCGGGGGGGCTCGACGAGCAGTACTTC. This encodes CASSPQAGGLDEQYF.

The genes are TRBV6-1 and TRBJ1-2; D unclear. V shed 0 bases and J shed 2 bases, with 7 bases lying between them. Germline lookup yields CDR1 MNHNS and CDR2 SASEGT. The CDR3 runs 14 residues. For the CDR3, the DNA is TGTGCCAGCAGTGAAGCGACTGGGAACTATGGCTACACCTTC. Protein sequence: CASSEATGNYGYTF.

This clone showed up just once. The chain links TRBV27 to TRBJ2-7; 7 bases align to TRBD1. Germline trimming cut 10 bases from V and 2 bases from J; bases unmatched to any gene: 14. The germline gives CDR1 MNHEY, CDR2 SMNVEV (reference sequence). The CDR3 is 15 amino acids. This chain's CDR3 is CATSPSGGVPYEQYF. In nucleotides, the CDR3 is TGTGCCACCTCCCCGTCAGGGGGTGTCCCCTACGAGCAGTACTTC.

The chain recombines TRBV19 with TRBJ1-3; D not resolved. V was clipped by 5 bases and J by 2 bases, with 19 bases between them. This CDR3 contains 17 residues. The germline V gene has CDR1 LNHDA and CDR2 SQIVND (reference sequence). The CDR3 protein is CASSASLRLGPGNTIYF. The DNA for the CDR3 is TGTGCCAGTAGTGCCAGTCTCCGACTAGGCCCTGGAAACACCATATATTTT.